This TCR beta chain comes out of a study of synovial regulatory T cells in juvenile arthritis. Study results and limitations: Synovial Teff and blood CPL repertoires partially overlapped with iaTreg TCR repertoires, which were largely patient-private.

Donors were about a dozen juvenile idiopathic arthritis patients with active disease. About this clone itself: Its antigen is still unknown.

The CDR3 extends over 13 amino acids. Only the protein is on record. Per germline, CDR1 MNHNS and CDR2 SASEGT. Assay: immunoSEQ multiplex PCR; the TCRdb copy retains only in-frame clones and omits some. Here the sample table reports 7,500 to 10,000 clones. Specimen: Treg cells from blood. As to subset: remaining (HLA-DR-negative) circulating blood Treg cells. The chain couples TRBV6-1 to TRBJ1-1; the D gene TCRdb calls, TRBD1, cannot be checked with no DNA. The receptor was isolated from a donor aged 2-35 years with juvenile idiopathic arthritis. The CDR3 spells CASKQKTNTEAFF.